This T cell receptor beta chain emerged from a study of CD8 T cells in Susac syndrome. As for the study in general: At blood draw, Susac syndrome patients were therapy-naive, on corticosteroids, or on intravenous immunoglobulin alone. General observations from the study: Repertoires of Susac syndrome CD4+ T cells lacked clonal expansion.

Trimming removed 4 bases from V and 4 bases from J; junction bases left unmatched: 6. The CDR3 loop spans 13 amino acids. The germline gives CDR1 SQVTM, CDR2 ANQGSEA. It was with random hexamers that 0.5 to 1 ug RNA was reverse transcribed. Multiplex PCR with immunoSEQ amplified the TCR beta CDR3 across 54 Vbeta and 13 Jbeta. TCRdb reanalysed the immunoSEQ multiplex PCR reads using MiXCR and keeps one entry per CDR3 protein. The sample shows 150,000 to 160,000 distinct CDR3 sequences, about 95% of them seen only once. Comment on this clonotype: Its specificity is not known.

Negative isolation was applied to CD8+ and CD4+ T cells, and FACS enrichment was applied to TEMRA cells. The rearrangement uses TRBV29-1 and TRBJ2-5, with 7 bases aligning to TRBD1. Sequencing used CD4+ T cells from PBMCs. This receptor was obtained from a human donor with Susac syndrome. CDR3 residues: CSVAGQPGETQYF. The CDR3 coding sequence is TGCAGCGTTGCGGGACAGCCTGGAGAGACCCAGTACTTC.